The 26 T cell receptor beta chains in this list originate from one sample, sequenced in a study of blood T cell repertoires in COVID-19. Profiling relied on immunoSEQ multiplex PCR, and the TCRdb table lists in-frame clones only, not all of them. The sample contains about 140,000 clones, around 88% of which appear only once. The specimen was peripheral blood. The receptors stem from a human donor in a cohort sampled during active COVID-19.

This chain uses TRBV18 with TRBJ2-7; 8 bases fit TRBD2. Trimming at V came to 1 base and at J to 0 bases, leaving 8 bases not matched to a gene. Germline V lookup: CDR1 KGHSH, CDR2 LQKENI. The CDR3 length is 17 residues. The CDR3 region is CASSPRTSGGSSYEQYF. CDR3 coding DNA: TGTGCCAGCTCACCACGGACGTCGGGGGGGAGCTCCTACGAGCAGTACTTC.

The rearrangement links TRBV19 to TRBJ2-3; 11 bases are a match to TRBD2. Germline-derived CDR1 and CDR2 are LNHDA and SQIVND (reference sequence). CDR3 length: 20 amino acids. Losses at the gene ends were 5 bases for V and 0 bases for J; bases not matched to a gene: 16. CDR3 sequence: CASSLTRTSGRYISTDTQYF. The CDR3 DNA is TGTGCCAGTAGTTTAACCCGTACTAGCGGGAGATATATTAGCACAGATACGCAGTATTTT.

The chain couples TRBV7-2 to TRBJ1-1; 8 bases map to TRBD1. J lost 5 bases, V lost 4 bases, and 9 bases had no gene match. This CDR3 has 15 residues. CDR1 and CDR2 (germline): SGHTA, FQGNSA. CDR3 coding DNA: TGTGCCAGCAGCTATCACCAGGGGGCAGCGACTGAAGCTTTCTTT. Translating it yields CASSYHQGAATEAFF.

The genes are TRBV30 and TRBJ2-5, with a tentative D call TRBD1 (6 bases). The CDR3 contains 13 residues. Germline V gene data show CDR1 as GTSNPN and CDR2 as SVGIG (reference sequence). The CDR3 loop reads CACSRGAEETQYF. As DNA, the CDR3 is TGTGCATGTTCCAGGGGAGCGGAGGAGACCCAGTACTTC.

This rearrangement joins TRBV6-6 to TRBJ2-7; TRBD1 is a possible D gene (5 bases). Trimming took off 0 bases at V and 3 bases at J, with 12 bases between the two ends. This CDR3 is 15 amino acids long. The germline V gene encodes CDR1 MNHNY and CDR2 SVGAGI (reference sequence). CDR3 protein: CASSYSGQGGYEQYF. The CDR3 DNA is TGTGCCAGCAGTTACTCGGGGCAGGGCGGCTACGAGCAGTACTTC.

The V and J genes are TRBV30 and TRBJ1-5; no reliable D call. The CDR3 extends over 14 amino acids. Trimming removed 2 bases from V and 0 bases from J, with 8 bases in between. The germline CDR1 and CDR2 sequences are GTSNPN and SVGIG (reference sequence). CDR3 nucleotide sequence: TGTGCCTGGAGTCCCGGTAATAGCAATCAGCCCCAGCATTTT. The encoded protein is CAWSPGNSNQPQHF.

V is TRBV7-6 and J is TRBJ1-1; D is possibly TRBD1 (6 bases). V lost 1 base to trimming and J lost 1 base, with 10 bases between them. The CDR3 is made up of 15 amino acids. CDR1 is SGHVS, CDR2 FNYEAQ, per germline. The CDR3 sequence: CASSLEAGANTEAFF. DNA for the CDR3: TGTGCCAGCAGCTTAGAAGCAGGGGCGAACACTGAAGCTTTCTTT.

The V and J genes are TRBV6-1 and TRBJ1-2; a weak D match, TRBD1 (6 bases). V was cut by 3 bases and J by 7 bases, with 12 bases left in between. The V gene's germline CDR1 is MNHNS and CDR2 SASEGT. The CDR3 consists of 13 residues. DNA of the CDR3: TGTGCCAGCAGTGACCGAGACAGGAGTGGCTACACCTTC. This sequence encodes CASSDRDRSGYTF.

V and J are TRBV5-6 and TRBJ2-7, with TRBD1 identical over 8 bases. V shed 3 bases and J 4 bases; nucleotides not matched to a gene: 9. From germline, CDR1 is SGHDT and CDR2 YYEEEE. The CDR3 contains 15 residues. CDR3 bases: TGTGCCAGCAGCTGGGCAGGACAGGGTGATTACGAGCAGTACTTC. Residues: CASSWAGQGDYEQYF. Combining the CDR3 with reference TRBV5-6 and TRBJ2-7 gives the whole variable domain DAGVTQSPTHLIKTRGQQVTLRCSPKSGHDTVSWYQQALGQGPQFIFQYYEEEERQRGNFPDRFSGHQFPNYSSELNVNALLLGDSALYLCASSWAGQGDYEQYFGPGTRLTVT.

The chain joins TRBV19 to TRBJ1-4; 10 positions agree with TRBD1. The V gene end was trimmed by 7 bases and the J gene end by 5 bases; junction bases not matched to a gene: 7. Germline loops: CDR1 LNHDA, CDR2 SQIVND (reference sequence). The CDR3 totals 15 residues. The CDR3 DNA sequence: TGTGCCAGTAATACACCGGGACAGGGGAATGAAAAACTGTTTTTT. This gives the protein CASNTPGQGNEKLFF. The full variable domain, in which reference TRBV19 and TRBJ1-4 provide the parts outside the CDR3, is DGGITQSPKYLFRKEGQNVTLSCEQNLNHDAMYWYRQDPGQGLRLIYYSQIVNDFQKGDIAEGYSVSREKKESFPLTVTSAQKNPTAFYLCASNTPGQGNEKLFFGSGTQLSVL.

This rearrangement joins TRBV4-1 to TRBJ2-7, with 7 bases that match TRBD1. Germline assignment: CDR1 MGHRA and CDR2 YSYEKL. The trim removed 0 bases at V and 2 bases at J, leaving 10 bases unmatched. This CDR3 has 17 residues. The chain's CDR3 is CASSQDLLQGSTYEQYF. CDR3 bases: TGCGCCAGCAGCCAAGATCTTTTACAGGGGTCCACCTACGAGCAGTACTTC.

The V gene is TRBV5-1, the J gene TRBJ2-7; D is possibly TRBD1 (5 bases). The germline V gene encodes CDR1 SGHRS and CDR2 YFSETQ. V gave up 5 bases and J gave up 3 bases, with 18 bases separating them. CDR3 length: 15 amino acids. The CDR3 DNA reads TGCGCCAGCAGAGTACTCATGGACACGCGCTACGAGCAGTACTTC. This codes for CASRVLMDTRYEQYF.

The chain couples TRBV9 to TRBJ1-1; possibly TRBD1 for D (6 bases). V was trimmed by 4 bases and J by 2 bases, leaving 9 bases between them. The CDR3 extends over 13 amino acids. Germline CDR1 SGDLS, CDR2 YYNGEE. The CDR3 region has the DNA TGTGCCAGCAGCAGAGGGGGTAACACTGAAGCTTTCTTT. Translating gives CASSRGGNTEAFF.

The V call is TRBV5-1, the J call TRBJ1-3, with 7 bases lining up with TRBD1. Germline CDR1 reads SGHRS; CDR2 reads YFSETQ. The CDR3 extends over 15 amino acids. V lost 0 bases to trimming and J lost 7 bases; unmatched junction nucleotides: 7. The CDR3 spells CASSLGGQTSNTIYF. The CDR3 region has the DNA TGCGCCAGCAGCTTGGGGGGACAGACTTCTAACACCATATATTTT.

The V gene is TRBV5-4, the J gene TRBJ2-1, with 7 bases lining up with TRBD2. This CDR3 has 14 residues. Germline CDR1 and CDR2: SGHNT and YYREEE (reference sequence). Trimming cost V 6 bases and J 8 bases; bases outside gene matches: 11. Here the CDR3 reads CASNPSGSLHEQFF. Here the CDR3 DNA reads TGTGCCAGCAACCCTAGCGGATCCCTCCATGAGCAGTTCTTC.

V gene TRBV6-6 combines with J gene TRBJ1-1, with 8 bases lining up with TRBD1. The CDR3 is made up of 17 amino acids. V gave up 5 bases and J gave up 1 base; unmatched junction bases: 12. Germline values: CDR1 MNHNY, CDR2 SVGAGI (reference sequence). The CDR3 loop reads CASSQPRTGPRNTEAFF. The CDR3 nucleotides read TGTGCCAGCAGTCAACCGCGGACAGGGCCAAGGAACACTGAAGCTTTCTTT.

This clone showed up just once. The chain joins TRBV30 to TRBJ1-1, with 7 bases lining up with TRBD1. V shed 2 bases and J 2 bases; nucleotides not matched to a gene: 8. Germline loops: CDR1 GTSNPN, CDR2 SVGIG (reference sequence). The CDR3 runs to 15 residues. The CDR3 DNA reads as TGTGCCTGGAGTCCGACAGGGACCCCCAACACTGAAGCTTTCTTT. It translates to CAWSPTGTPNTEAFF.

J is TRBJ2-2 and V is TRBV28; no firm D call. V lost 2 bases and J lost 8, with 6 bases in between. This CDR3 contains 12 residues. Germline CDR1 reads MDHEN; CDR2 reads SYDVKM. CDR3 sequence reads: CASSLNAGELFF. CDR3 in DNA: TGTGCCAGCAGTTTAAACGCGGGGGAGCTGTTTTTT.

The rearrangement joins TRBV19 to TRBJ2-7; D is perhaps TRBD2 (5 bases). CDR3 size: 13 residues. V lost 7 bases, J lost 2 bases, and 12 bases lay in between. Germline CDR1 is LNHDA and CDR2 is SQIVND (reference sequence). Here the CDR3 reads CASTSSGTYEQYF. The CDR3 DNA reads as TGTGCCAGTACTAGCAGTGGGACCTACGAGCAGTACTTC.

This chain links TRBV30 with TRBJ1-1; 9 bases align to TRBD1. In germline, CDR1 is GTSNPN, CDR2 SVGIG (reference sequence). CDR3 length: 13 amino acids. Losses at the gene ends were 3 bases for V and 9 bases for J; bases not matched to a gene: 8. Written as DNA, the CDR3 is TGTGCCTGGAGGACAGGGGGACGAGGGAAAGCTTTCTTT. Its protein is CAWRTGGRGKAFF.

J is TRBJ2-7 and V is TRBV13; D perhaps matches TRBD1 (6 bases). CDR1 is PRHDT and CDR2 is FYEKMQ in the germline V gene (reference sequence). The CDR3 is made up of 17 amino acids. Trimming pared 4 bases from V and 2 bases from J, leaving 21 bases between. CDR3 nucleotides: TGTGCCAGCAGCTCTCGGAGGAGACAGGCTCTAACCTACGAGCAGTACTTC. The encoded protein is CASSSRRRQALTYEQYF.

V and J are TRBV16 and TRBJ2-2; D might be TRBD1 (5 bases). The CDR3 is made up of 14 amino acids. The V and J ends lost 7 bases and 1 base respectively, with 10 bases between them. Germline V gives CDR1 KGHSY, CDR2 FQNENV. The CDR3 sequence: CASTGQVNTGELFF. DNA of the CDR3: TGTGCCAGCACCGGACAAGTGAACACCGGGGAGCTGTTTTTT.

This clone showed up just a few times. The chain has TRBV15 and TRBJ1-6, with a possible D match to TRBD1 (5 bases). Trimming shortened V by 0 bases and J by 10 bases, and 16 bases separated the two germline ends. Looked up from germline, CDR1 is LNHNV and CDR2 is YYDKDF (reference sequence). The CDR3 is 16 residues long. The CDR3 spells CATSREDRPSVSPLHF. The CDR3, as DNA: TGTGCCACCAGCAGAGAAGACAGACCGAGCGTATCACCCCTCCACTTT.

The chain recombines TRBV6-2 or TRBV6-3 with TRBJ1-5, with 9 positions matching TRBD1. The CDR3 is made up of 15 amino acids. J lost 6 bases, V lost 0 bases, and 3 bases had no gene match. CDR1 and CDR2 from the germline V gene are MNHEY and SVGEGT. CDR3 sequence reads: CASSYSRDRVQPQHF. CDR3 nucleotide sequence: TGTGCCAGCAGTTACTCTCGGGACAGGGTTCAGCCCCAGCATTTT.

The CDR3 DNA reads TGTGCCAGCAGCCAAGACAGGGGGGTACCAAATGAAAAACTGTTTTTT. Its translation is CASSQDRGVPNEKLFF. This chain links TRBV7-2 with TRBJ1-4; 9 bases fit TRBD1. The CDR3 covers 16 residues. V dropped 5 bases and J dropped 5; count of bases not matched to a gene: 9. From germline, CDR1 is SGHTA and CDR2 FQGNSA.

V gene TRBV28 combines with J gene TRBJ1-1, with 12 bases that match TRBD1. V was pared by 6 bases and J by 5 bases, with 10 bases of the junction left unmatched. The CDR3 totals 16 residues. The germline V gene encodes CDR1 MDHEN and CDR2 SYDVKM. CDR3 nucleotides: TGTGCCAGCAGCCTTACGGGACAGGGGGCATATACTGAAGCTTTCTTT. Its protein product is CASSLTGQGAYTEAFF. Full variable domain (remainder filled in from reference TRBV28 and TRBJ1-1): DVKVTQSSRYLVKRTGEKVFLECVQDMDHENMFWYRQDPGLGLRLIYFSYDVKMKEKGDIPEGYSVSREKKERFSLILESASTNQTSMYLCASSLTGQGAYTEAFFGQGTRLTVV.